This T cell receptor beta chain originates from a study of early T cells in non-severe SARS-CoV-2 infection. As for the study in general: Sequencing used unsorted whole-blood bulk RNA, so chains lack pairing.

V was trimmed by 7 bases and J by 7 bases, leaving 19 bases between them. The CDR3 spans 14 residues. Looked up from germline, CDR1 is SNHLY and CDR2 is FYNNEI. Study-wide results and caveats: The study's VDJdb matching favored anti-spike CD8 responses and missed private and CD4 specificities.

Each cDNA molecule carried a unique molecular identifier. A single record per CDR3 protein comes from TCRdb applying MiXCR to the 5' RACE reads. Here the sample spans about 64,000 distinct CDR3 sequences, roughly a sixth being singletons. This clonotype was detected ten times or more. Its antigen is undetermined. This receptor was taken from an adult who was a healthcare worker with PCR-confirmed SARS-CoV-2 infection or an uninfected control (not recorded which). Sequencing used whole blood, obtained at baseline. This rearrangement joins TRBV2 to TRBJ1-2; perhaps TRBD1 as D (5 bases). CDR3: CASTHNTGLGGYTF. CDR3 nucleotide sequence: TGTGCCAGCACTCATAATACAGGATTGGGTGGCTACACCTTC.